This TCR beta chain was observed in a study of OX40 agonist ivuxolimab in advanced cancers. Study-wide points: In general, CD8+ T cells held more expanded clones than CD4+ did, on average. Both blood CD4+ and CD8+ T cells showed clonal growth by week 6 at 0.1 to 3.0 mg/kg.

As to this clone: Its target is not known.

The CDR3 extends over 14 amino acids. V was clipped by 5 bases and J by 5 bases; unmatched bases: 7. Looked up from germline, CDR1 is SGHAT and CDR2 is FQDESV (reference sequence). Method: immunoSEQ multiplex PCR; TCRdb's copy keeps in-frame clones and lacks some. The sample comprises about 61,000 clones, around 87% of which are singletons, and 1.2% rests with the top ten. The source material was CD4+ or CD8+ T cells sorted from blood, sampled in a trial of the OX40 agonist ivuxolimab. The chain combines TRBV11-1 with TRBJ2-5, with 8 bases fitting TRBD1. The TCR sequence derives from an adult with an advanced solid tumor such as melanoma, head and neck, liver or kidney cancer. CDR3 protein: CASSHGQGLETQYF. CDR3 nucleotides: TGTGCCAGCAGCCACGGACAGGGCCTGGAGACCCAGTACTTC.